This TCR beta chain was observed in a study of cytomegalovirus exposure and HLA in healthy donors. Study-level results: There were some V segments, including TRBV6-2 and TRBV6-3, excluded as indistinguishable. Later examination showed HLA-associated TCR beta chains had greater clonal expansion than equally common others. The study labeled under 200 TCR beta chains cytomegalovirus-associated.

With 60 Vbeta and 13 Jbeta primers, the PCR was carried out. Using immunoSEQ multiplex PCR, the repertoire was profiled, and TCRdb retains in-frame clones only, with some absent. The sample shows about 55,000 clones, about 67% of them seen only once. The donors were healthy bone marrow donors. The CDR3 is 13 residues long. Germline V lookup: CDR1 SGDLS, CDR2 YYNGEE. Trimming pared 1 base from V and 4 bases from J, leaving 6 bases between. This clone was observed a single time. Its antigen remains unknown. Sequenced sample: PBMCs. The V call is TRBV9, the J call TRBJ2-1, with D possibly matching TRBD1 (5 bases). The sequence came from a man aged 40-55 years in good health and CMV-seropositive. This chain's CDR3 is CASSVQGYNEQFF. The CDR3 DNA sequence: TGTGCCAGCAGCGTACAGGGTTACAATGAGCAGTTCTTC.